The rows below give T cell receptor beta chains drawn from one sample of a study of T cells in localized non-small cell lung cancer. Libraries were prepared by immunoSEQ multiplex PCR; TCRdb keeps only in-frame clonotypes and omits some of them. Counted here are fewer than 30,000 clones, around 90% occurring once; the ten biggest clones make up about 1%. The specimen was peripheral blood, collected before any cancer treatment. The receptors were gathered from a woman between 35 and 75 years old with stage I lung adenocarcinoma. Each CDR3 is given with its conserved first and last residue. D genes are given only for firm matches. Clone size appears in some rows only: once, few, many, or a class for an expanded clone.

TRBV10-3	TRBJ1-5	.	.	16	CAISESGGRSNQPQHF	TGTGCCATCAGTGAGTCCGGGGGCCGGAGCAATCAGCCCCAGCATTTT
TRBV19	TRBJ2-3	TRBD2	.	16	CASSIGLAGDGDTQYF	TGTGCCAGTAGTATAGGGCTAGCGGGAGATGGGGATACGCAGTATTTT
TRBV5-1	TRBJ1-1	.	.	14	CASSPGHMNTEAFF	TGCGCCAGCAGCCCGGGACATATGAACACTGAAGCTTTCTTT
TRBV10-1	TRBJ2-1	.	.	15	CASSESVTRWHEQFF	TGCGCCAGCAGTGAGTCAGTGACCCGGTGGCATGAGCAGTTCTTC
TRBV18	TRBJ2-6	TRBD1	few	17	CASSPTDQGVGANVLTF	TGTGCCAGCTCCCCGACCGACCAGGGGGTTGGGGCCAACGTCCTGACTTTC
TRBV7-2	TRBJ2-4	TRBD1	.	15	CASSHVTGGMNIQYF	TGTGCCAGCAGCCACGTAACAGGGGGCATGAACATTCAGTACTTC
TRBV5-6	TRBJ2-5	TRBD2	.	14	CASSYVGTRETQYF	TGTGCCAGCAGCTATGTCGGGACTAGAGAGACCCAGTACTTC
TRBV5-8	TRBJ2-6	.	.	16	CASSLGQPSGANVLTF	TGTGCCAGCAGCTTGGGGCAGCCCTCTGGGGCCAACGTCCTGACTTTC
TRBV18	TRBJ2-2	.	.	16	CASSPPGRPNTGELFF	TGTGCCAGCTCACCACCCGGACGGCCGAACACCGGGGAGCTGTTTTTT
TRBV7-9	TRBJ2-6	.	.	17	CASSLDGSFSGANVLTF	TGTGCCAGCAGCTTAGACGGCAGCTTCTCTGGGGCCAACGTCCTGACTTTC
TRBV7-2	TRBJ2-4	TRBD2	.	16	CASSLRALGGSDIQYF	TGTGCCAGCAGCTTAAGGGCCCTGGGCGGGAGTGACATTCAGTACTTC
TRBV29-1	TRBJ2-7	TRBD1	.	13	CSVLGQGGYEQYF	TGCAGCGTCCTAGGACAGGGTGGCTACGAGCAGTACTTC
TRBV11-2	TRBJ1-2	TRBD1	.	14	CASSLVDRGYGYTF	TGTGCCAGCAGCTTAGTGGACAGGGGCTATGGCTACACCTTC
TRBV2	TRBJ1-2	.	.	14	CASSPHRVSYGYTF	TGTGCCAGCAGTCCCCACAGGGTTAGCTATGGCTACACCTTC
TRBV9	TRBJ1-4	.	.	16	CASSPPGGAPNEKLFF	TGTGCCAGCAGCCCCCCAGGAGGGGCTCCTAATGAAAAACTGTTTTTT
TRBV11-2	TRBJ2-1	TRBD2	.	15	CASGPLAGVYNEQFF	TGTGCCAGCGGTCCCCTGGCGGGAGTCTACAATGAGCAGTTCTTC
TRBV6-6	TRBJ2-7	TRBD2	once	15	CASSDPASGGYEQYF	TGTGCCAGCAGTGACCCCGCTAGCGGGGGCTACGAGCAGTACTTC
TRBV27	TRBJ2-7	.	.	17	CASSSWAGGRVSYEQYF	TGTGCCAGCAGTTCGTGGGCCGGGGGCAGGGTTTCCTACGAGCAGTACTTC
TRBV7-2	TRBJ1-5	.	.	15	CASSLSGREDQPQHF	TGTGCCAGCAGCCTATCAGGGAGGGAGGATCAGCCCCAGCATTTT
TRBV27	TRBJ2-1	.	.	15	CASSLGAGILNEQFF	TGTGCCAGCAGTTTAGGCGCGGGGATCCTCAATGAGCAGTTCTTC
TRBV19	TRBJ2-1	TRBD1	once	13	CASRRDREGEQFF	TGTGCCAGTAGGCGGGACAGGGAGGGTGAGCAGTTCTTC
TRBV19	TRBJ2-3	.	.	12	CASSISTDTQYF	TGTGCCAGTAGTATATCCACAGATACGCAGTATTTT
TRBV9	TRBJ1-1	TRBD1	.	12	CASSSGGTEAFF	TGTGCCAGCAGCTCAGGGGGCACTGAAGCTTTCTTT
TRBV7-8	TRBJ2-7	.	.	17	CASSPPVYDRRTYEQYF	TGTGCCAGCAGCCCACCGGTTTACGACAGGCGAACCTACGAGCAGTACTTC
TRBV5-6	TRBJ2-7	.	.	15	CASSRWRELSYEQYF	TGTGCCAGCAGTAGGTGGAGGGAGCTCTCCTACGAGCAGTACTTC
TRBV4-3	TRBJ2-7	.	.	16	CASSQDARGYSYEQYF	TGCGCCAGCAGCCAAGACGCGAGGGGTTATTCCTACGAGCAGTACTTC
TRBV5-6	TRBJ2-3	TRBD2	.	16	CASSRVERGRTDTQYF	TGTGCCAGCAGCAGGGTGGAGCGGGGCCGCACAGATACGCAGTATTTT
TRBV18	TRBJ1-4	TRBD1	.	16	CASSRDRGATNEKLFF	TGTGCCAGCTCACGGGACAGGGGTGCAACTAATGAAAAACTGTTTTTT
TRBV4-1	TRBJ2-1	TRBD2	.	16	CASSPYRTSLNNEQFF	TGCGCCAGCAGCCCATACCGGACTAGCCTGAACAATGAGCAGTTCTTC
TRBV7-9	TRBJ1-5	.	.	15	CASSALGQGLQPQHF	TGTGCCAGCAGCGCCCTCGGGCAGGGCCTTCAGCCCCAGCATTTT
TRBV5-1	TRBJ2-5	TRBD1	.	15	CASSTGQTYQETQYF	TGCGCCAGCAGCACGGGACAGACGTACCAAGAGACCCAGTACTTC
TRBV29-1	TRBJ2-3	.	.	13	CSVQVEGTDTQYF	TGCAGCGTTCAGGTGGAGGGGACAGATACGCAGTATTTT
TRBV30	TRBJ1-1	TRBD1	few	13	CAWSPSSGTERIF	TGTGCCTGGAGTCCTTCCTCCGGGACAGAGAGGATCTTT
TRBV30	TRBJ1-1	.	.	13	CASEPQENTEAFF	TGTGCCTCCGAGCCACAGGAGAACACTGAAGCTTTCTTT
TRBV30	TRBJ2-4	.	.	15	CAWSLRQGTKNIQYF	TGTGCCTGGAGTCTAAGGCAGGGGACCAAAAACATTCAGTACTTC
TRBV7-8	TRBJ1-1	.	.	13	CASSFQPNTEAFF	TGTGCCAGCAGCTTTCAACCGAACACTGAAGCTTTCTTT
TRBV28	TRBJ2-7	TRBD2	.	14	CASSFLGGAYEQYF	TGTGCCAGCAGTTTCCTCGGGGGGGCCTACGAGCAGTACTTC
TRBV19	TRBJ1-1	.	.	15	CASSTRTRGNTEAFF	TGTGCCAGTAGTACGCGGACCCGGGGGAACACTGAAGCTTTCTTT
TRBV5-4	TRBJ2-7	.	.	15	CASSLKELPSGEQYF	TGTGCCAGCAGCTTAAAAGAACTTCCCAGTGGGGAGCAGTACTTC
TRBV7-3	TRBJ1-1	TRBD1	few	14	CASSPGQGHTEAFF	TGTGCCAGCAGCCCCGGACAGGGGCACACTGAAGCTTTCTTT
TRBV18	TRBJ2-1	.	once	13	CASSPGTDNEQFF	TGTGCCAGCTCCCCCGGGACCGACAATGAGCAGTTCTTC
TRBV11-2	TRBJ2-7	.	few	14	CASSSTLTAGEQYF	TGTGCCAGCAGCTCCACCTTGACAGCGGGCGAGCAGTACTTC
TRBV7-2	TRBJ2-7	.	.	14	CASSLGVTALEQYF	TGTGCCAGCAGCTTAGGTGTGACTGCCTTAGAGCAGTACTTC
TRBV7-2	TRBJ1-2	.	.	13	CASSLDRSDGYTF	TGTGCCAGCAGCTTAGATCGCAGTGATGGCTACACCTTC
TRBV6-6	TRBJ1-5	.	.	14	CASSLQGFGQPQHF	TGTGCCAGCAGTCTGCAGGGTTTCGGCCAGCCCCAGCATTTT
TRBV9	TRBJ2-3	TRBD2	.	15	CASSVTSGVTDTQYF	TGTGCCAGCAGCGTAACTAGCGGGGTCACAGATACGCAGTATTTT
TRBV7-2	TRBJ2-2	.	.	15	CASSLESGFTGELFF	TGTGCCAGCAGCTTAGAGTCAGGGTTCACCGGGGAGCTGTTTTTT
TRBV12-5	TRBJ2-2	TRBD1	.	15	CASGTGQGDTGELFF	TGTGCTAGTGGTACGGGACAGGGGGACACCGGGGAGCTGTTTTTT